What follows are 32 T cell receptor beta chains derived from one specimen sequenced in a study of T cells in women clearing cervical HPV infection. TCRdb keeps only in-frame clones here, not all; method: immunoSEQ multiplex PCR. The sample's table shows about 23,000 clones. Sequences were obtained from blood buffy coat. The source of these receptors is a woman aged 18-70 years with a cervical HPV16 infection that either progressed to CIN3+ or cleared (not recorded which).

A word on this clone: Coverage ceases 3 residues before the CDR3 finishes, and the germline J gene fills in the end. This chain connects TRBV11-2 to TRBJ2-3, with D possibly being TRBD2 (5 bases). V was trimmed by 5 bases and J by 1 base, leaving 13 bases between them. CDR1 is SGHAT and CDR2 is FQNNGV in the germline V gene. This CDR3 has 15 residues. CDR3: CASSPRAGGTDTQYF. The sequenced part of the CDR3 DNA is TGTGCCAGCAGCCCGCGGGCGGGCGGCACAGATACG.

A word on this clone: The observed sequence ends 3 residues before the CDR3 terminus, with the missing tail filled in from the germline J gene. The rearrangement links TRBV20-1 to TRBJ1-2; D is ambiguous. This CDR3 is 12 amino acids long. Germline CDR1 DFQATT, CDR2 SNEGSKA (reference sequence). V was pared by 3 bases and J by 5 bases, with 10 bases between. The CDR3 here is CSARPVLYGYTF. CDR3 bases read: TGCAGTGCTAGGCCCGTACTTTATGGC.

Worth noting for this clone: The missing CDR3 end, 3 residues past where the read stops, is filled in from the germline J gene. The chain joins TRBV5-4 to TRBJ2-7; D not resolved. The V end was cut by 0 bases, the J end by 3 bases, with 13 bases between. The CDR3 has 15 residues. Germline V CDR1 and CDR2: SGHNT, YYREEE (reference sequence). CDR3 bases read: TGTGCCAGCAGCTTGGATTTTGGGCACGGCTACGAG. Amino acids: CASSLDFGHGYE. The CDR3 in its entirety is CASSLDFGHGYEQYF.

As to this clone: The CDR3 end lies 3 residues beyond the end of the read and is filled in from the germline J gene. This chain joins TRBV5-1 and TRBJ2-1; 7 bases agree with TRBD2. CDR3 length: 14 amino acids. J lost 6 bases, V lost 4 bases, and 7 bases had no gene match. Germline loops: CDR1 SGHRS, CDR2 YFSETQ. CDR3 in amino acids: CASSPRGGSNEQFF. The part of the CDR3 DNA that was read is TGCGCCAGCAGCCCAAGAGGCGGGAGCAATGAG.

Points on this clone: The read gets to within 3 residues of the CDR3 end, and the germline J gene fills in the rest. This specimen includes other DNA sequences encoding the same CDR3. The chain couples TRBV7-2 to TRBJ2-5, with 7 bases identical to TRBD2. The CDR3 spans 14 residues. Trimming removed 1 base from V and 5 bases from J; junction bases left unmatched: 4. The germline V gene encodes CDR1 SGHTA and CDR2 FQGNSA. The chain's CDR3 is CASSLGGLRETQYF. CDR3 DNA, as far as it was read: TGTGCCAGCAGCTTAGGGGGACTACGGGAGACC.

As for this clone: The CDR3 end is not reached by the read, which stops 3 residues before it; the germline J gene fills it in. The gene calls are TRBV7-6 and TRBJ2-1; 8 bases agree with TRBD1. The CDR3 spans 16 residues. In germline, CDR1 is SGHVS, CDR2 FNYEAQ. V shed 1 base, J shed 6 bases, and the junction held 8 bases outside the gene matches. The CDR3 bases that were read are TGTGCCAGCAGCTTAGGCCGACAGGGGAACATCAATGAG. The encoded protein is CASSLGRQGNINE. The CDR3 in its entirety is CASSLGRQGNINEQFF.

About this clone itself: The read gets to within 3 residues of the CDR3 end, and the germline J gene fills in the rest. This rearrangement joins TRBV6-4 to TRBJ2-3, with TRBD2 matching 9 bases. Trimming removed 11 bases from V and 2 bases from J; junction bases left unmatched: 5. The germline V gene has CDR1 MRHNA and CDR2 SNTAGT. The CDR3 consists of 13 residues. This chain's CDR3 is CAASGGPTDTQYF. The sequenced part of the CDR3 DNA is TGTGCCGCCAGCGGGGGGCCCACAGATACG.

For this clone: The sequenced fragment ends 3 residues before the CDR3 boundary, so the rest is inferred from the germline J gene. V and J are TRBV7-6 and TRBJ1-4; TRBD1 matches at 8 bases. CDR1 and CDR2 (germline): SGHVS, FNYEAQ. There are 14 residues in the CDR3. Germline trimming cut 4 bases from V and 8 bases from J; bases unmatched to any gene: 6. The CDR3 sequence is CASSSGQAGEKLFF. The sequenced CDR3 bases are TGTGCCAGCAGCTCGGGACAGGCGGGGGAAAAA.

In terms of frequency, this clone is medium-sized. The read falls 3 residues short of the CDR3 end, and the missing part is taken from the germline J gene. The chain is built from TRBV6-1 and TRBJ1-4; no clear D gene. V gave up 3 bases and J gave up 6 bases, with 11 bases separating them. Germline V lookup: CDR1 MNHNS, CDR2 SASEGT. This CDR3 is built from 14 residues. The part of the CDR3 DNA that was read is TGTGCCAGCAGTGAGCAGCGGTTTGATGAAAAA. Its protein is CASSEQRFDEK. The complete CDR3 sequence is CASSEQRFDEKLFF.

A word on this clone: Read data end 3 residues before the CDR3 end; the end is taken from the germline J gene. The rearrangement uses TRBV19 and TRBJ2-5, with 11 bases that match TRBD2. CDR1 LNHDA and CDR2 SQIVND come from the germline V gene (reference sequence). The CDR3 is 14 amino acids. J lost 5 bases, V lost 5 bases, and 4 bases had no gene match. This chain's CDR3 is CASSLAGGHETQYF. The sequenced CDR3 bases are TGTGCCAGTAGTCTAGCGGGGGGCCACGAGACC. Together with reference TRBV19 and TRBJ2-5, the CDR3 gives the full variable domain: DGGITQSPKYLFRKEGQNVTLSCEQNLNHDAMYWYRQDPGQGLRLIYYSQIVNDFQKGDIAEGYSVSREKKESFPLTVTSAQKNPTAFYLCASSLAGGHETQYFGPGTRLLVL.

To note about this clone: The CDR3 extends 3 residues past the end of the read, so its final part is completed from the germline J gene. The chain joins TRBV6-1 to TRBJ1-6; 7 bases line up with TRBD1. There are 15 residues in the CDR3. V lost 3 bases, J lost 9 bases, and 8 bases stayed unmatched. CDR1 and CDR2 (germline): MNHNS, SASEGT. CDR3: CASSEIQGHFSPLHF. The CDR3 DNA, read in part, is TGTGCCAGCAGTGAGATACAGGGGCACTTTTCACCC.

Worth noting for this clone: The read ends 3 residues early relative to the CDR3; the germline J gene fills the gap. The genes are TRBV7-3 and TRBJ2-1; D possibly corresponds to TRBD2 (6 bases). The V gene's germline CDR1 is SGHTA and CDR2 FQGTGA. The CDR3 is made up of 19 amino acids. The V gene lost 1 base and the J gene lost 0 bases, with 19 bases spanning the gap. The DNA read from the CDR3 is TGTGCCAGCAGCTTAAGGTTCTTTGGTAGCGGATACTCCTACAATGAG. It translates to CASSLRFFGSGYSYNE. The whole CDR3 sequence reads CASSLRFFGSGYSYNEQFF.

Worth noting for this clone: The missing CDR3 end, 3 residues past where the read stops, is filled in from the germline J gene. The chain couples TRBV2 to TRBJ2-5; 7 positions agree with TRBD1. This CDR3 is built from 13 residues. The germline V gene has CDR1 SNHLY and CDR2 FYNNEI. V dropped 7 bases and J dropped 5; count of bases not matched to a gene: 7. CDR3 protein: CASTPGGGETQYF. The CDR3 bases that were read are TGTGCCAGCACCCCAGGGGGTGGTGAGACC.

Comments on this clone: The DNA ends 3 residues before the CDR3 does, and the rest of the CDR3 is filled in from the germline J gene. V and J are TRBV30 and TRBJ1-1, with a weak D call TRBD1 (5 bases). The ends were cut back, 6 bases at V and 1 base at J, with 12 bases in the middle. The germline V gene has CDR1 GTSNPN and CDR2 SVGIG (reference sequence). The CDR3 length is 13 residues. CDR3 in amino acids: CACQLGGNTEAFF. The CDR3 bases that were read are TGTGCCTGCCAACTGGGGGGGAACACTGAA.

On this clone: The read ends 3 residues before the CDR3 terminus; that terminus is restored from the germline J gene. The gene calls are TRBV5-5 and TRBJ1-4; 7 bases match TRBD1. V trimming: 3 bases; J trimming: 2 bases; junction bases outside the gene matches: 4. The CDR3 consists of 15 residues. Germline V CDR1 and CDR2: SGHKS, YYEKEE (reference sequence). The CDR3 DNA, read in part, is TGTGCCAGCAGCTCCCAGGGGGTTACTAATGAAAAA. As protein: CASSSQGVTNEK. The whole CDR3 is CASSSQGVTNEKLFF.

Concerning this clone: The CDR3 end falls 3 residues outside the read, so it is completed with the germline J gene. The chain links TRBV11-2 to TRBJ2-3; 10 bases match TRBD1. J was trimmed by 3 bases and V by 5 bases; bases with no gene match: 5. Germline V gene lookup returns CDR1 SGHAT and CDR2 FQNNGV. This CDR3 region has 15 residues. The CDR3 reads CASSRGQGVTDTQYF. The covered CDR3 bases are TGTGCCAGCAGCCGAGGACAGGGGGTGACAGATACG.

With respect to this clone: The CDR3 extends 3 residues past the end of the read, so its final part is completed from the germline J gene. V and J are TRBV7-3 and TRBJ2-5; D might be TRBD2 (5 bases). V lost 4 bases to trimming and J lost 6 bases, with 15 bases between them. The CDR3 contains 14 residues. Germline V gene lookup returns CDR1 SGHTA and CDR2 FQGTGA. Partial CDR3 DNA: TGTGCCAGCAGCTCGGACTCCCTAGGGAAGACC. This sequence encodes CASSSDSLGKT. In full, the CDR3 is CASSSDSLGKTQYF.

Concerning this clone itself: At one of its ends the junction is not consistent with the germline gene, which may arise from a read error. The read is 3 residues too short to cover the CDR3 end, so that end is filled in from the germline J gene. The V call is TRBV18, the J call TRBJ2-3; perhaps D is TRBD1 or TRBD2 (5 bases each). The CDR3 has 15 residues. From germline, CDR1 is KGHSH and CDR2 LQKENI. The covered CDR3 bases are TGTGCCAGCTCACCAAGAGGGGCGAGGGCAGAGACG. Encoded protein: CASSPRGARAET. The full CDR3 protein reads CASSPRGARAETQYF.

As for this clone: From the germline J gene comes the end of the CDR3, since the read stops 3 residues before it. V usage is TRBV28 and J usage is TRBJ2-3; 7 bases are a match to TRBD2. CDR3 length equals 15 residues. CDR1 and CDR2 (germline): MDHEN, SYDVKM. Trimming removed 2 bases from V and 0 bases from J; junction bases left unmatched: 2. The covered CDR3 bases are TGTGCCAGCAGTTTAGCGGGAGATAGCACAGATACG. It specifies CASSLAGDSTDT. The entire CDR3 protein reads CASSLAGDSTDTQYF.

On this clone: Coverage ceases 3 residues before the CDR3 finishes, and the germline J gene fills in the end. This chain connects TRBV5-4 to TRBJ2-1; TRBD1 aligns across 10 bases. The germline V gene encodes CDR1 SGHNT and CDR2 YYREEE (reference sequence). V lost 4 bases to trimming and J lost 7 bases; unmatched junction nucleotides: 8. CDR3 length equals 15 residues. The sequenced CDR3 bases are TGTGCCAGCAGCGAGGGACAGGGGTTTATGAATGAG. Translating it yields CASSEGQGFMNE. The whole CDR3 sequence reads CASSEGQGFMNEQFF.

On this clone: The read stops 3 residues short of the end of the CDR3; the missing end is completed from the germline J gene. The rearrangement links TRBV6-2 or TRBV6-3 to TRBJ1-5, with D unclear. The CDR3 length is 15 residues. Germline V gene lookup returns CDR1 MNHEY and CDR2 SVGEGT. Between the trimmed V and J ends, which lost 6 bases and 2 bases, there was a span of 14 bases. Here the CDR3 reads CASSNGLRGNQPQHF. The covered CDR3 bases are TGTGCCAGCAGCAACGGACTCCGGGGCAATCAGCCC.

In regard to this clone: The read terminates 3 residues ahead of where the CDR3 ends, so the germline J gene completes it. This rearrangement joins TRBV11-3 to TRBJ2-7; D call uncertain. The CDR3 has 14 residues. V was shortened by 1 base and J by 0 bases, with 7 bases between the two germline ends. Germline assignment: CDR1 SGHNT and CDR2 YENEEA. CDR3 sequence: CASSLGADSYEQYF. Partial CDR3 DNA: TGTGCCAGCAGCTTAGGGGCCGACTCCTACGAG.

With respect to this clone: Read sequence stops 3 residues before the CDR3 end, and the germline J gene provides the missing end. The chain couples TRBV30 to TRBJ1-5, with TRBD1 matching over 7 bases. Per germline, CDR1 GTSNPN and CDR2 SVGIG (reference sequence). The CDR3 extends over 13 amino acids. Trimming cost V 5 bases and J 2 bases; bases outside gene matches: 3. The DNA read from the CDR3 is TGTGCCTGGCGACAGGGCGGCAATCAGCCC. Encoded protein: CAWRQGGNQP. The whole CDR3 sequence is CAWRQGGNQPQHF.

The covered CDR3 bases are TGTGCCAGCAGACTAAGCGGGGGGGTCTCGAATGAG. The encoded protein is CASRLSGGVSNE. The whole CDR3 sequence is CASRLSGGVSNEQFF. The J gene is TRBJ2-1, the V gene TRBV7-3, with 10 bases lining up with TRBD2. The sequenced fragment ends 3 residues before the CDR3 boundary, so the rest is inferred from the germline J gene. The CDR3 loop spans 15 amino acids. Germline trimming cut 6 bases from V and 7 bases from J; bases unmatched to any gene: 9. Germline lookup yields CDR1 SGHTA and CDR2 FQGTGA.

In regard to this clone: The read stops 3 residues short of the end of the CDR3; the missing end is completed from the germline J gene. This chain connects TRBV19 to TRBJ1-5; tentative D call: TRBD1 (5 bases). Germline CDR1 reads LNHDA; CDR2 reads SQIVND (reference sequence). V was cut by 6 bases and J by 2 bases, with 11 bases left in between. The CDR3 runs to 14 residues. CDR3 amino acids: CASRTGRGNQPQHF. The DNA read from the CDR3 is TGTGCCAGTAGAACCGGCAGGGGCAATCAGCCC. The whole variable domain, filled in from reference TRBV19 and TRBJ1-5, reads DGGITQSPKYLFRKEGQNVTLSCEQNLNHDAMYWYRQDPGQGLRLIYYSQIVNDFQKGDIAEGYSVSREKKESFPLTVTSAQKNPTAFYLCASRTGRGNQPQHFGDGTRLSIL.

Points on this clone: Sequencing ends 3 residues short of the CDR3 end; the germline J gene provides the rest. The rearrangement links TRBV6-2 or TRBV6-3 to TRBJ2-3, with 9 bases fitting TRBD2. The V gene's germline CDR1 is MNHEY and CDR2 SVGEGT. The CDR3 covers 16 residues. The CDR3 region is CASRHGTSRLVETQYF. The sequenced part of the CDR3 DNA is TGTGCCAGCAGGCACGGGACTAGCCGGTTGGTGGAGACG.

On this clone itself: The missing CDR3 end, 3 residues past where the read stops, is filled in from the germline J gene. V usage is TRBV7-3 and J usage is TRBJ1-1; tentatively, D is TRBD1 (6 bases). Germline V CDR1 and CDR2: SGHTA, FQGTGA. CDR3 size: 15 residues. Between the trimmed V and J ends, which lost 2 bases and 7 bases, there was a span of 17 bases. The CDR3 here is CASSLGSYNRDEAFF. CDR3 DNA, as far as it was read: TGTGCCAGCAGCTTAGGTTCCTATAACAGGGATGAA.

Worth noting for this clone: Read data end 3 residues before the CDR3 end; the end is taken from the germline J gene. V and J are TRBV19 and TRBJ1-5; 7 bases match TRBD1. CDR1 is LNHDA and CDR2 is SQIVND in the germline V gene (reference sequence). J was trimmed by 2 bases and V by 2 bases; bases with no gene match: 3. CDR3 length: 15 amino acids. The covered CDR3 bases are TGTGCCAGTAGTATACAGGGGGGCGGCAATCAGCCC. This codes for CASSIQGGGNQP. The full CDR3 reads CASSIQGGGNQPQHF.

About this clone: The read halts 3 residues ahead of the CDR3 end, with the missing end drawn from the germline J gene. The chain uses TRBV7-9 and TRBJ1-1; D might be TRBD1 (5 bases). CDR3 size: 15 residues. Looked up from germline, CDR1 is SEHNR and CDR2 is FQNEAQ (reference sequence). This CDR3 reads CASSRGLAVQETAFF. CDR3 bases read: TGTGCCAGCAGCCGGGGACTAGCGGTACAAGAGACA.

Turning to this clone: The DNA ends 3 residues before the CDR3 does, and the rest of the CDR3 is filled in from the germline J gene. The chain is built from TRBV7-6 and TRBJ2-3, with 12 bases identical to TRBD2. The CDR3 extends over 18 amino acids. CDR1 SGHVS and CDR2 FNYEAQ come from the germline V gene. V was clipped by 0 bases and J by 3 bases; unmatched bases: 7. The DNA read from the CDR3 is TGTGCCAGCAGCTTAGCGCTTTGGACTAGCGGGGCAACAGATACG. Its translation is CASSLALWTSGATDT. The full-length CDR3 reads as CASSLALWTSGATDTQYF.

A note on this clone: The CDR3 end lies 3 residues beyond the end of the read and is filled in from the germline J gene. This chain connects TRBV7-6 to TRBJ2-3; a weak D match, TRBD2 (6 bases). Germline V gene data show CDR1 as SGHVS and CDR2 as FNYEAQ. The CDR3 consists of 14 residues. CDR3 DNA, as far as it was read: TGTGCCAGCAGCTTAGGGACTAACCGAGAGACG. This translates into CASSLGTNRET. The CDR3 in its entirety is CASSLGTNRETQYF.

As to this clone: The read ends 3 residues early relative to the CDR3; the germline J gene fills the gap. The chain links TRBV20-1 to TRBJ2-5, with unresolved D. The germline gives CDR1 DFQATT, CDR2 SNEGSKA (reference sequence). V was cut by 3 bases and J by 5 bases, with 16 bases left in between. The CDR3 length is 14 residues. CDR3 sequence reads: CSARARTGLETQYF. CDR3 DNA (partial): TGCAGTGCTAGGGCTAGAACTGGGTTGGAGACC.